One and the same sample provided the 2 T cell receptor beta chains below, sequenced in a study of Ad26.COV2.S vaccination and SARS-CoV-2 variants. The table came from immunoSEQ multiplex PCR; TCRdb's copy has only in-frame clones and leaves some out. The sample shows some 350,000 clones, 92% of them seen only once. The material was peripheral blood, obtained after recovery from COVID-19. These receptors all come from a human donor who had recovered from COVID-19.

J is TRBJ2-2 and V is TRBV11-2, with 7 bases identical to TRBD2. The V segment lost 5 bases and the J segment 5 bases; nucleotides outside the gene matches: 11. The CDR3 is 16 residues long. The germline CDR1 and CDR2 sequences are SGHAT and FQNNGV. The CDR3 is CASSRTPGLRTGELFF. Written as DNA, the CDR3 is TGTGCCAGCAGCCGTACCCCGGGACTAAGGACCGGGGAGCTGTTTTTT. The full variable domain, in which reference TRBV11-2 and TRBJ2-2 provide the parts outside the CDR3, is EAGVAQSPRYKIIEKRQSVAFWCNPISGHATLYWYQQILGQGPKLLIQFQNNGVVDDSQLPKDRFSAERLKGVDSTLKIQPAKLEDSAVYLCASSRTPGLRTGELFFGEGSRLTVL.

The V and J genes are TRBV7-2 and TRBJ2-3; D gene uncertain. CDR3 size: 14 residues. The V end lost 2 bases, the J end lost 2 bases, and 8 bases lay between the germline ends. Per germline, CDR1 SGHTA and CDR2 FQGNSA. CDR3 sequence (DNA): TGTGCCAGCAGCTTATACCTACCCACAGATACGCAGTATTTT. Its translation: CASSLYLPTDTQYF.